These T cell receptor beta chains were read from a single sample in a study of breast tumors, draining lymph nodes, adjacent tissues. MiXCR was run by TCRdb on the multiplex PCR reads, yielding one entry per CDR3 protein. The data hold 180,000 or so distinct CDR3 sequences, with roughly 31% observed a single time. The sequenced sample consisted of axillary lymph node tissue. Receptors were obtained from a female donor with breast cancer. Some clones in this sample may be carry-over from other donors' samples. CDR3s include the opening cysteine and the closing phenylalanine or tryptophan. Fields, in order: J gene, CDR3 length, V gene, CDR3 protein.

TRBJ2-1 | 13 | TRBV6-1 | CASSELGTSEQFF
TRBJ2-7 | 14 | TRBV7-2 | CASSYGQVGYEQYF
TRBJ2-1 | 16 | TRBV28 | CASSLVPGQGKDEQFF
TRBJ2-1 | 14 | TRBV7-2 | CASRPDTSYNEQFF
TRBJ1-5 | 12 | TRBV30 | CASTGRGQPQHF
TRBJ2-1 | 15 | TRBV19 | CASSVTGGSYNEQFF
TRBJ1-2 | 12 | TRBV29-1 | CSVDLGPSGYTF
TRBJ1-4 | 13 | TRBV4-1 | CASSQVEIEKLFF
TRBJ2-1 | 17 | TRBV14 | CASSLWGGLALDNEQFF
TRBJ2-7 | 11 | TRBV6-5 | CATTDRDEQYF
TRBJ2-5 | 18 | TRBV13 | CASSLCDRQAFAQETQYF
TRBJ1-2 | 17 | TRBV7-9 | CASSLVWGAGSNYGYTF
TRBJ2-2 | 15 | TRBV15 | CATSRVEGYTGELFF
TRBJ2-5 | 17 | TRBV7-6 | CASSTRTSGGSRETQYF
TRBJ2-3 | 15 | TRBV5-5 | CASSDLGGAGDTQYF
TRBJ2-7 | 15 | TRBV5-4 | CASSLVLAGGGEQYF
TRBJ1-4 | 14 | TRBV2 | CASKEGLANEKLFF